Listed here are 3 T cell receptor beta chains from one sample, sequenced in a study of shared clonotypes between healthy human individuals. Selected positively for CCR7 and CD45RO-negative, naive CD8 cells excluded terminally differentiated effector memory CD45RA+ cells. Measured with immunoSEQ multiplex PCR; TCRdb has only the in-frame clones, and not every one. The repertoire holds under 850,000 clones, with 80% to 95% as singletons. Sequencing was carried out using naive CD8+ T cells sorted from blood. These receptors originate from a man aged 25-40 years in good health.

The CDR3 reads CASSQRDSGGEQYF. For the CDR3, the DNA is TGTGCCAGCAGTCAGCGGGACTCCGGGGGCGAGCAGTACTTC. The gene calls are TRBV27 and TRBJ2-7; 7 nucleotides line up with TRBD2. CDR1 and CDR2 from the germline V gene are MNHEY and SMNVEV (reference sequence). V lost 5 bases and J lost 6; bases outside the gene matches: 10. CDR3 size: 14 residues.

V usage is TRBV15 and J usage is TRBJ2-7; 9 positions agree with TRBD1. In germline, CDR1 is LNHNV, CDR2 YYDKDF (reference sequence). The junction had 5 bases not matched to a gene; V was cut back by 8 bases and J by 6 bases. The CDR3 length is 12 residues. The CDR3 protein is CATGTGSGEQYF. CDR3 coding DNA: TGTGCCACCGGGACAGGGAGTGGCGAGCAGTACTTC.

The chain employs TRBV14 and TRBJ2-1; TRBD2 aligns across 8 bases. This CDR3 contains 15 residues. The junction had 3 bases not matched to a gene; V was cut back by 1 base and J by 4 bases. The V gene's germline CDR1 is SGHDN and CDR2 FVKESK. The CDR3 bases are TGTGCCAGCAGCCAAGGTACTAGCGGATACAATGAGCAGTTCTTC. It encodes CASSQGTSGYNEQFF.